In this sample, the clone carrying this T cell receptor beta chain turned up many times. The data derive from a study of human T cells and chemical hapten exposure. Study in general: Patients, a majority of them female, were diagnosed with alopecia areata, totalis or universalis.

The CDR3 has 14 amino acids. The V gene end was trimmed by 5 bases and the J gene end by 2 bases; junction bases not matched to a gene: 5. CDR1 and CDR2 from the germline V gene are SGHRS and YFSETQ. Time point of the sample: patch test 1, 2 weeks after DPC sensitization. Treatment defined: therapeutic diphenylcyclopropenone sensitization with weekly scalp DPC. TCRdb reprocessed the RACE reads via MiXCR and lists one record per CDR3 protein. The data contain under 130,000 distinct CDR3 sequences, 9.5% to 11% of them singletons. The rearrangement joins TRBV5-1 to TRBJ2-5, with 8 bases identical to TRBD2. This specimen consisted of whole blood, obtained in connection with sensitization to the hapten diphenylcyclopropenone (DPC). The receptor was derived from a woman aged 40 to 50 with alopecia areata. Some clones in this sample may be carry-over from other donors' samples. CDR3 amino acids: CASRTTSGQETQYF. CDR3 DNA sequence: TGCGCCAGCAGAACTACTAGCGGACAAGAGACCCAGTACTTC.